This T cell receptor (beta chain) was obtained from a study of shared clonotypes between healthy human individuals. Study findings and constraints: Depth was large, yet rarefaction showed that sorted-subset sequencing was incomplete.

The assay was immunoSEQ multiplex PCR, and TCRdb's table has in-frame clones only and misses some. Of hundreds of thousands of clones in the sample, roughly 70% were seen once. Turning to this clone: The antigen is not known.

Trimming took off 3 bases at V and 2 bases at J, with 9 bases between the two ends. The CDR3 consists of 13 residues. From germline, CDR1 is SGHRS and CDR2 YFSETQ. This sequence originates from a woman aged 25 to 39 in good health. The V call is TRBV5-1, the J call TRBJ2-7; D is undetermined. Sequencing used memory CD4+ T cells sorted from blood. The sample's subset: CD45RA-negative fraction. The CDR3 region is CASSSDGAYEQYF. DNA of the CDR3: TGCGCCAGCAGCTCGGACGGAGCCTACGAGCAGTACTTC.